A selection of T cell receptor beta chains follows, all from one sample in a study of cytomegalovirus exposure and HLA in healthy donors. Here immunoSEQ multiplex PCR was the method, and the copy in TCRdb shows in-frame clones only, minus some. This table has approximately 220,000 clones, under 80% appearing once. The sequenced sample was PBMCs. The receptors stem from a woman aged 25 to 39 in good health and CMV-seronegative. CDR3s include the opening cysteine and the closing phenylalanine or tryptophan. D genes are given only for firm matches. Rows give clone size only sometimes, using once, few, many, or a class for an expanded clone.

V gene	J gene	clone size	D gene	CDR3 DNA	CDR3 protein
TRBV13	TRBJ2-3	once	TRBD2	TGTGCCAGCAGCTTTGGTAGCCCCGGACTAGCGGGGGCCCGGGATCAACCGGATACGCAGTATTTT	CASSFGSPGLAGARDQPDTQYF
TRBV6-1	TRBJ2-2	.	.	TGTGCCAGCAGTGAAGCAGTATATCGGACACAGAACACCGGGGAGCTGTTTTTT	CASSEAVYRTQNTGELFF
TRBV5-8	TRBJ1-2	.	TRBD1	TGTGCCAGCAGTTCGGACAGGTACTATGGCTACACCTTC	CASSSDRYYGYTF
TRBV27	TRBJ1-1	.	TRBD1	TGTGCCAGCAGCTTCGACAGGGGCTTAGAAGCTTTCTTT	CASSFDRGLEAFF
TRBV6-1	TRBJ1-1	.	.	TGTGCCAGCAGGCTAGAGGAGGTCACTGAAGCTTTCTTT	CASRLEEVTEAFF
TRBV5-8	TRBJ1-1	.	.	TGTGCCAGCAGCTTTGAGAGAACTGAAGCTTTCTTT	CASSFERTEAFF
TRBV5-1	TRBJ1-2	.	TRBD1	TGCGCCAGCAGCTTGGATACAGGGGGCGCATTGGGCTACACCTTC	CASSLDTGGALGYTF
TRBV7-3	TRBJ2-1	.	.	TGTGCCAGCAGCCAAGGGCAGGGATCTATCTATGAGCAGTTCTTC	CASSQGQGSIYEQFF
TRBV19	TRBJ1-1	.	.	TGTGCCAGTAGTATAGTCCCGGGAGTGAACACTGAAGCTTTCTTT	CASSIVPGVNTEAFF
TRBV4-1	TRBJ1-5	.	.	TGCGCCAGCAGCCAAGGGGCCGCGAGCAATCAGCCCCAGCATTTT	CASSQGAASNQPQHF
TRBV7-2	TRBJ2-3	.	TRBD2	TGTGCCAGCAGTCTGACTAGCGGGATCCCAGATACGCAGTATTTT	CASSLTSGIPDTQYF
TRBV21-1	TRBJ2-7	.	.	TGTGCCAGCAGCCCTACAGACAGGGGATACGAGCAGTACTTC	CASSPTDRGYEQYF
TRBV14	TRBJ1-1	.	.	TGTGCCAGCAGCCAATACGGGGAGACTGAAGCTTTCTTT	CASSQYGETEAFF
TRBV30	TRBJ2-3	.	.	TGTGCCTGGAGTACGTGGGGGCAGGATACGCAGTATTTT	CAWSTWGQDTQYF
TRBV19	TRBJ1-5	.	.	TGTGCCAGTAGCACCCAGGCTTCTGGTCAGCCCCAGCATTTT	CASSTQASGQPQHF
TRBV6-1	TRBJ2-6	.	.	TGTGCCAGCAGGGACAGATCTGGGGCCAACGTCCTGACTTTC	CASRDRSGANVLTF
TRBV30	TRBJ2-5	few	.	TGTGCCTGGAACCAGGGGACAAACCAAGAGACCCAGTACTTC	CAWNQGTNQETQYF
TRBV25-1	TRBJ2-3	.	.	TGTGCCAGCAGTGAATATCCGCGCACAGGAGGCACAGATACGCAGTATTTT	CASSEYPRTGGTDTQYF
TRBV7-9	TRBJ2-3	.	.	TGTGCCAGCAACTACCTCGAAGCGCTTACCACAGATACGCAGTATTTT	CASNYLEALTTDTQYF
TRBV9	TRBJ2-3	.	.	TGTGCCAGCAGTAGGACTGCTCCAATTACAGATACGCAGTATTTT	CASSRTAPITDTQYF
TRBV27	TRBJ1-1	few	.	TGTGCCAGCAGGCGGACAAGGAACACTGAAGCTTTCTTT	CASRRTRNTEAFF
TRBV27	TRBJ1-5	.	TRBD1	TGTGCCAGCAGTTTCCGGACAGGGCTTCAGCCCCAGCATTTT	CASSFRTGLQPQHF
TRBV10-2	TRBJ2-5	.	TRBD1	TGCGCCAGCAGTGATTACGACAGGGGGCGGGAGACCCAGTACTTC	CASSDYDRGRETQYF